These 8 T cell receptor beta chains were sequenced from one sample in a study of patients and donors after allogeneic stem cell transplantation. TCRdb re-derived calls from the RT-PCR reads in MiXCR, one entry per CDR3 protein. This sample has some 21,000 distinct CDR3 sequences, with less than 30% found just once. Input material: blood, either unsorted or a sorted T cell fraction (not recorded which). Receptors originate from a human donor who was either an allogeneic HSCT recipient or a stem cell or donor lymphocyte infusion donor (not recorded which). It is not recorded whose cells these are; they may come from a transplant donor.

This clonotype appeared a few times. The chain couples TRBV5-1 to TRBJ2-1; D ambiguous. The V gene lost 3 bases and the J gene lost 8 bases, with 21 bases spanning the gap. The CDR3 length is 16 residues. The germline V gene has CDR1 SGHRS and CDR2 YFSETQ. CDR3 protein: CASSSRIDPPVHEQFF. Here the CDR3 DNA reads TGCGCCAGCAGCTCCAGAATTGACCCGCCGGTCCATGAGCAGTTCTTC.

This clonotype was counted only a few times. The rearrangement joins TRBV27 to TRBJ1-2, with D unclear. V dropped 5 bases and J dropped 6 bases, with 16 bases sitting between them. There are 14 residues in the CDR3. The germline CDR1 and CDR2 sequences are MNHEY and SMNVEV (reference sequence). The CDR3 region is CASSPRQPGDGYTF. The CDR3 DNA follows: TGTGCCAGCAGTCCCCGCCAACCCGGTGATGGCTACACCTTC.

This clonotype was seen only a few times. The chain employs TRBV20-1 and TRBJ2-2; 8 nucleotides line up with TRBD1. Germline V lookup: CDR1 DFQATT, CDR2 SNEGSKA (reference sequence). This CDR3 is 14 amino acids long. Trimming removed 5 bases from V and 5 bases from J; junction bases left unmatched: 7. The chain's CDR3 is CSASGQGWTGELFF. In DNA form, the CDR3 reads TGCAGTGCTTCTGGACAGGGATGGACCGGGGAGCTGTTTTTT.

V and J are TRBV24-1 and TRBJ1-2, with D uncertain. V was trimmed by 7 bases and J by 1 base, leaving 9 bases between them. This CDR3 spans 13 amino acids. Looked up from germline, CDR1 is KGHDR and CDR2 is SFDVKD. CDR3 DNA: TGTGCCACCAGGAGGCCAGTTAACTATGGCTACACCTTC. It specifies CATRRPVNYGYTF.

The chain links TRBV13 to TRBJ2-5; D uncertain. Germline V CDR1 and CDR2: PRHDT, FYEKMQ (reference sequence). The CDR3 consists of 14 residues. V lost 3 bases and J 2 bases, leaving 10 bases between the germline ends. CDR3 nucleotides: TGTGCCAGCAGCTTGCGTGGGATACAAGAGACCCAGTACTTC. Protein product: CASSLRGIQETQYF.

The chain is built from TRBV9 and TRBJ2-3; possibly TRBD1 or TRBD2 for D (5 bases each). V was pared by 2 bases and J by 4 bases, with 11 bases between. The CDR3 spans 14 residues. Germline CDR1 is SGDLS and CDR2 is YYNGEE. This CDR3 is CASSVGTPPDTQYF. The CDR3 DNA follows: TGTGCCAGCAGCGTGGGGACGCCTCCAGATACGCAGTATTTT.

This clonotype was picked up a small number of times. The J gene is TRBJ1-3, the V gene TRBV9; tentative D call: TRBD1 (5 bases). The CDR3 has 14 amino acids. Germline V gene lookup returns CDR1 SGDLS and CDR2 YYNGEE. Trimming removed 0 bases from V and 11 bases from J, with 15 bases in between. The CDR3 here is CASSVAGTPGPIYF. CDR3 nucleotide sequence: TGTGCCAGCAGCGTAGCCGGGACGCCCGGACCCATATATTTT.

This chain connects TRBV5-1 to TRBJ1-3, with a tentative D call TRBD1 (6 bases). The CDR3 is 18 residues long. Trimming took 5 bases from V and 0 from J, leaving 21 bases between them. CDR1 is SGHRS and CDR2 is YFSETQ in the germline V gene. The CDR3 DNA follows: TGCGCCAGCAGTCCCGGACTGGACAGAAACCTCTCTGGAAACACCATATATTTT. This sequence encodes CASSPGLDRNLSGNTIYF.